This TCR beta chain was captured in a study of breast tumors, draining lymph nodes, adjacent tissues. Study outcomes and limitations: Tumor repertoires ranked between lymph nodes and nontumor tissue in diversity, with V and J gene preferences.

TCRdb passed the multiplex PCR reads through MiXCR, listing each CDR3 protein once. Among 150,000 to 200,000 distinct CDR3 sequences, approximately 33% were seen once, and the ten largest hold around 4.5%. Turning to this clonotype: Its specificity is not known. A read error is possible here, since a much larger clone lies one base away.

The lymph nodes were axillary draining lymph nodes from breast cancer patients. Sequencing was done on a sample of axillary lymph node tissue. This TCR derives from a female donor with breast cancer. Some clones in this sample may be carry-over from other donors' samples.

CDR3 nucleotides: TGTGCCAGCATTTCTAGGGCTGGCTACAATGAGCAGTCCTTC. Encoded protein: CASISRAGYNEQSF. The chain employs TRBV12-3 or TRBV12-4 and TRBJ2-1; unclear D gene. The CDR3 is 14 residues long.